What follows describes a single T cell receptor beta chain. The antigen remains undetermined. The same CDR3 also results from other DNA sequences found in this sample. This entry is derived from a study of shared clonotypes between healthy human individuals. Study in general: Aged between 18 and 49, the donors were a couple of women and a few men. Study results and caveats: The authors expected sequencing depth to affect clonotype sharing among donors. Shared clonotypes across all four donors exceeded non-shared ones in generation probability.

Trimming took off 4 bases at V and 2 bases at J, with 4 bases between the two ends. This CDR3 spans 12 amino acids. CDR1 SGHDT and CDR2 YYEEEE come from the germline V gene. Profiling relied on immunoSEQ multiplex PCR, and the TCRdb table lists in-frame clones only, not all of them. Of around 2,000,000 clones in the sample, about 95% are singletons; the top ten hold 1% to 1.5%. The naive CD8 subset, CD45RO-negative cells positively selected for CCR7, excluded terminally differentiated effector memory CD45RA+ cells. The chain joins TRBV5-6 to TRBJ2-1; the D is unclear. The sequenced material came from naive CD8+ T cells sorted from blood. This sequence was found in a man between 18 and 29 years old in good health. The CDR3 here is CASSAAYNEQFF. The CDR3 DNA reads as TGTGCCAGCAGCGCAGCCTACAATGAGCAGTTCTTC.